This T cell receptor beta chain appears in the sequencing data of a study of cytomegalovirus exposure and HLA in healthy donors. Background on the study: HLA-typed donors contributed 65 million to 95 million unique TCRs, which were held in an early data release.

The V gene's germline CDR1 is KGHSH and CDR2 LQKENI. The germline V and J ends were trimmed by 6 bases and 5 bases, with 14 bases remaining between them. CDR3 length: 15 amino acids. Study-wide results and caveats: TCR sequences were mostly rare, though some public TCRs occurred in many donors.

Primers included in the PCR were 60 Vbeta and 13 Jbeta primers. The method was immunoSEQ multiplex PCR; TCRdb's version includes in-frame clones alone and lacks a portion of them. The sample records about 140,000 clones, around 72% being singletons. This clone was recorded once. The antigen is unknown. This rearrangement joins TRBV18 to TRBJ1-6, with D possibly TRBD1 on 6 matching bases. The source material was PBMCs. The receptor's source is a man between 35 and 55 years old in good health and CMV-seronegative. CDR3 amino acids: CASSLYRADNSPLHF. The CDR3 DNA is TGTGCCAGCTCCCTCTACAGGGCCGATAATTCACCCCTCCACTTT.